These 10 T cell receptor beta chains originate from one sample sequenced in a study of T-cell memory formation after mild COVID-19. MiXCR was run by TCRdb on the 5' RACE reads, yielding one entry per CDR3 protein. The table lists around 300,000 distinct CDR3 sequences, around 17% of them singletons. The sequencing sample was made of PBMCs or a T cell subset sorted from them (not recorded which). The receptors come from a man between 18 and 35 years old who had mild COVID-19 (a few samples of this study predate the infection). Cell type and time point are not known.

This clonotype has only a few counts. The chain joins TRBV12-3 or TRBV12-4 to TRBJ2-3, with 9 positions matching TRBD2. The CDR3 totals 14 residues. V was pared by 1 base and J by 6 bases, with 2 bases of the junction left unmatched. The CDR3 nucleotides are TGTGCCAGCAGTTTAGTACTAGCGGGTGATACGCAGTATTTT. This sequence encodes CASSLVLAGDTQYF.

This clonotype was counted a few times. The rearrangement uses TRBV5-1 and TRBJ2-3, with TRBD2 matching 7 bases. From germline, CDR1 is SGHRS and CDR2 YFSETQ. The ends lost 5 bases at V and 5 bases at J; junction bases unmatched: 8. CDR3 length: 14 amino acids. CDR3 coding DNA: TGCGCCAGCAGTCCTGGGGGGGTGGAAGATACGCAGTATTTT. Its translation: CASSPGGVEDTQYF. Full variable domain (remainder filled in from reference TRBV5-1 and TRBJ2-3): KAGVTQTPRYLIKTRGQQVTLSCSPISGHRSVSWYQQTPGQGLQFLFEYFSETQRNKGNFPGRFSGRQFSNSRSEMNVSTLELGDSALYLCASSPGGVEDTQYFGPGTRLTVL.

The chain combines TRBV2 with TRBJ2-5; possible D gene TRBD2, 7 bases. CDR1 SNHLY and CDR2 FYNNEI come from the germline V gene. V lost 3 bases, J lost 6 bases, and 14 bases lay in between. The CDR3 consists of 14 residues. The CDR3 spells CASSDAGARKTQYF. CDR3 sequence (DNA): TGTGCCAGCAGTGACGCGGGGGCCCGAAAGACCCAGTACTTC.

Many counts were recorded for this clonotype. This sequence joins TRBV25-1 and TRBJ2-7; tentative D call: TRBD2 (6 bases). Trimming cost V 2 bases and J 2 bases, with 13 bases left between them. The CDR3 loop spans 15 amino acids. The germline CDR1 and CDR2 sequences are MGHDK and SYGVNS. The CDR3 bases are TGTGCCAGCAGTGAAGATAGCGGCAGACCCTACGAGCAGTACTTC. It yields the protein CASSEDSGRPYEQYF.

This clonotype was seen a single time. This chain connects TRBV5-6 to TRBJ2-5; 9 bases are shared with TRBD2. The germline V gene has CDR1 SGHDT and CDR2 YYEEEE. J lost 0 bases, V lost 2 bases, and 8 bases had no gene match. The CDR3 length is 17 residues. The CDR3 DNA reads TGTGCCAGCAGCTTCTCTAGCGGGGACTGGTACCAAGAGACCCAGTACTTC. Translated: CASSFSSGDWYQETQYF. Drawing the rest from reference TRBV5-6 and TRBJ2-5, the complete variable domain is DAGVTQSPTHLIKTRGQQVTLRCSPKSGHDTVSWYQQALGQGPQFIFQYYEEEERQRGNFPDRFSGHQFPNYSSELNVNALLLGDSALYLCASSFSSGDWYQETQYFGPGTRLLVL.

This clonotype has just a few counts. The CDR3 nucleotides are TGTGCCAGCAGCCCCTGGGGGGGGAATCAGCCCCAGCATTTT. It is translated as CASSPWGGNQPQHF. This chain links TRBV7-2 with TRBJ1-5; weak D call: TRBD1 (5 bases). CDR3 length equals 14 residues. The germline gives CDR1 SGHTA, CDR2 FQGNSA. V shed 5 bases and J shed 4 bases, with 12 bases lying between them.

The V call is TRBV7-2, the J call TRBJ2-1; D is ambiguous. CDR1 is SGHTA and CDR2 is FQGNSA in the germline V gene. Trimming stripped 5 bases from V and 3 bases from J, with 5 bases between. This CDR3 is 12 amino acids long. The CDR3 bases are TGTGCCAGCAGCGACAACTACAATGAGCAGTTCTTC. Its translation: CASSDNYNEQFF.

V gene TRBV25-1 combines with J gene TRBJ1-1; D remains ambiguous. With 6 bases removed from V and 0 bases from J, the gap between germline ends came to 11 bases. CDR1 is MGHDK, CDR2 SYGVNS, per germline. The CDR3 loop spans 14 amino acids. CDR3 nucleotide sequence: TGTGCCAGCAGCCCAGGACTTCTGAACACTGAAGCTTTCTTT. It translates to CASSPGLLNTEAFF.

The CDR3 DNA is TGCAGCCCCCGACTTTGGGGCCCAGGTAGTAATGAGCAGTTCTTC. It specifies CSPRLWGPGSNEQFF. The chain recombines TRBV29-1 with TRBJ2-1; tentatively, D is TRBD1 (5 bases). This CDR3 region has 15 residues. CDR1 and CDR2 from the germline V gene are SQVTM and ANQGSEA. V lost 8 bases and J 7 bases, leaving 24 bases between the germline ends.

The V gene is TRBV7-6, the J gene TRBJ2-5, with D possibly TRBD2 on 6 matching bases. V was clipped by 5 bases and J by 5 bases, with 15 bases between them. This CDR3 has 14 amino acids. Germline CDR1 is SGHVS and CDR2 is FNYEAQ. In nucleotides, the CDR3 is TGTGCCAGCAGCCTTCGGCCGGGGGAGGAGACCCAGTACTTC. Translating it yields CASSLRPGEETQYF.